These 18 T cell receptor beta chains share one sample of origin, sequenced in a study of read filtering for tumor transcriptome and immune sequencing. Molecular barcoded adaptors covering alpha/delta and beta/gamma chains were used on around 370 ng RNA. Via MiXCR, TCRdb re-called the reads, giving one row per CDR3 protein. The profile covers tens of thousands of distinct CDR3 sequences, with roughly 20% appearing a single time and 15% to 20% taken by the ten largest. Sequenced input: a population of CD138-negative cells sorted from bone marrow. Receptors originate from a donor at least 40 years old with multiple myeloma.

This clonotype was counted ten times or more. The V and J genes are TRBV28 and TRBJ2-2; perhaps TRBD2 as D (6 bases). In germline, CDR1 is MDHEN, CDR2 SYDVKM. The CDR3 contains 16 residues. V was clipped by 5 bases and J by 4 bases, with 17 bases between them. CDR3 nucleotides: TGTGCCAGCAGTATACAGACTAGTCAGGGCACCGGGGAGCTGTTTTTT. It translates to CASSIQTSQGTGELFF. Looking up the rest from reference TRBV28 and TRBJ2-2 gives the full variable domain: DVKVTQSSRYLVKRTGEKVFLECVQDMDHENMFWYRQDPGLGLRLIYFSYDVKMKEKGDIPEGYSVSREKKERFSLILESASTNQTSMYLCASSIQTSQGTGELFFGEGSRLTVL.

This clonotype was seen once. This chain uses TRBV28 with TRBJ1-5; no definite D call. The CDR3 consists of 12 residues. Trimming removed 5 bases at V and 9 bases at J, with 11 bases between. CDR1 MDHEN and CDR2 SYDVKM come from the germline V gene. The CDR3 protein is CASSPGSRPQHF. The CDR3, as DNA: TGTGCCAGCAGTCCGGGCAGCCGGCCCCAGCATTTT.

This clonotype is labeled medium-sized. The chain carries TRBV27 and TRBJ2-7; possibly TRBD1 for D (6 bases). This CDR3 comprises 14 residues. Trimming removed 9 bases from V and 2 bases from J, with 17 bases in between. Germline values: CDR1 MNHEY, CDR2 SMNVEV (reference sequence). The CDR3 is CASNRGPGAYEQYF. The CDR3 DNA is TGTGCCAGTAACCGGGGCCCAGGGGCCTACGAGCAGTACTTC.

About this clonotype itself: A read error may account for a junction end that differs from germline. The chain has TRBV5-1 and TRBJ1-1; D is uncertain. Germline V lookup: CDR1 SGHRS, CDR2 YFSETQ. CDR3 size: 13 residues. CDR3 DNA: TGCGCCAGCAGCTTTTACGGGGAAACTGCAGCTTTCTTT. This translates into CASSFYGETAAFF.

Notes on this clonotype: This may arise from a read error, as a much more abundant clone is one base away. This chain uses TRBV7-2 with TRBJ2-1; D unresolved. V lost 5 bases and J lost 9, with 17 bases in between. Germline CDR1 SGHTA, CDR2 FQGNSA. The CDR3 runs 14 residues. CDR3 protein: CASSPRWTNTEQFF. CDR3 sequence (DNA): TGTGCCAGCAGCCCGAGGTGGACGAATACTGAGCAGTTCTTC.

This clonotype has a count of ten or more. The chain recombines TRBV28 with TRBJ2-7; perhaps TRBD2 as D (5 bases). The length of the CDR3 is 14 residues. Germline CDR1 and CDR2: MDHEN and SYDVKM. Between the trimmed V and J ends, which lost 6 bases and 4 bases, there was a span of 16 bases. CDR3 loop: CASRPSGELYEQYF. In nucleotides, the CDR3 is TGTGCCAGCAGACCGAGCGGAGAATTATACGAGCAGTACTTC.

Of note for this clonotype: This may be a read error, as it is one base from a much larger clone. The chain carries TRBV28 and TRBJ1-5; TRBD1 agrees at 7 bases. V gave up 5 bases and J gave up 0 bases; unmatched junction bases: 10. The CDR3 is 17 amino acids. Germline lookup yields CDR1 MDHEN and CDR2 SYDVKM. CDR3 nucleotides: TGTGCCAGCAGTCTTATGACAGGGACGGGTAGCAATCAGCCCCAGCATTTT. It translates to CASSLMTGTGSNQPQHF.

This clonotype has a count of ten or more. This chain uses TRBV5-1 with TRBJ2-1; no clear D. The germline gives CDR1 SGHRS, CDR2 YFSETQ. The CDR3 sequence is 14 residues long. The V end was cut by 2 bases, the J end by 3 bases, with 9 bases between. As DNA, the CDR3 is TGCGCCAGCAGCTTTGGCCTCGTCTACAATGAGCAGTTCTTC. Translation: CASSFGLVYNEQFF.

In its sample, this clonotype ranks as medium-sized. CDR3 nucleotides: TGCGCCAGCAGCCCTAGCGGGAACGGGTACAATGAGCAGTTCTTC. Translation: CASSPSGNGYNEQFF. The V gene is TRBV5-1, the J gene TRBJ2-1; 9 bases line up with TRBD2. The CDR3 totals 15 residues. V shed 4 bases, J shed 4 bases, and the junction held 6 bases outside the gene matches. CDR1 and CDR2 from the germline V gene are SGHRS and YFSETQ.

There are many counts of this clonotype. The chain is built from TRBV13 and TRBJ2-3; 15 positions agree with TRBD2. The junction had 13 bases not matched to a gene; V was cut back by 5 bases and J by 1 base. In germline, CDR1 is PRHDT, CDR2 FYEKMQ (reference sequence). This CDR3 comprises 20 residues. The CDR3 region is CASSHYIRTSGRGGTDTQYF. The CDR3 DNA sequence: TGTGCCAGCAGCCACTACATTCGGACTAGCGGGAGGGGAGGCACAGATACGCAGTATTTT.

The CDR3: CASSQGTDPTDTQHF. DNA for the CDR3: TGTGCCAGCAGCCAGGGGACAGACCCCACAGATACGCAGCATTTT. The V call is TRBV3-1, the J call TRBJ2-3; TRBD1 agrees at 7 bases. Matching the DNA end better, TRBJ1-5 makes the J call doubtful. From germline, CDR1 is LGHDT and CDR2 YNNKEL (reference sequence). The CDR3 loop spans 15 amino acids.

This clonotype has just a few counts. This sequence is one base from a far larger clone and is likely a read error. The chain couples TRBV11-1 to TRBJ2-7; D remains ambiguous. This CDR3 region has 12 residues. Germline-derived CDR1 and CDR2 are SGHAT and FQDESV (reference sequence). The CDR3 spells CASGLPEYEQYF. For the CDR3, the DNA is TGTGCCAGCGGCTTACCTGAGTACGAGCAGTACTTC.

The chain links TRBV5-1 to TRBJ1-4; 7 nucleotides match TRBD1. Germline CDR1 SGHRS, CDR2 YFSETQ. CDR3 length: 15 residues. V lost 0 bases and J lost 3; bases outside the gene matches: 2. CDR3 sequence: CASSLGQGANEKLFF. CDR3 DNA: TGCGCCAGCAGCTTGGGACAGGGCGCTAATGAAAAACTGTTTTTT.

This clonotype was detected ten times or more. The chain uses TRBV5-1 and TRBJ2-3; D is uncertain. With 4 bases removed from V and 2 bases from J, the gap between germline ends came to 2 bases. Germline CDR1 SGHRS, CDR2 YFSETQ. The CDR3 extends over 11 amino acids. CDR3 sequence (DNA): TGCGCCAGCAGCGTCACAGATACGCAGTATTTT. This translates into CASSVTDTQYF.

This clonotype came up a few times. The rearrangement links TRBV6-6 to TRBJ1-5; possibly TRBD1 for D (5 bases). Germline values: CDR1 MNHNY, CDR2 SVGAGI (reference sequence). The CDR3 extends over 15 amino acids. The germline V and J ends were trimmed by 7 bases and 2 bases, with 15 bases remaining between them. The CDR3 coding sequence is TGTGCCAGCACCTTACGGGACTCCGGCAATCAGCCCCAGCATTTT. Translating gives CASTLRDSGNQPQHF.

Of note for this clonotype: A single base separates this from a much larger clone, so it may be a read error. V usage is TRBV6-5 and J usage is TRBJ2-3; D gene unclear. The germline V gene has CDR1 MNHEY and CDR2 SVGAGI. With 5 bases removed from V and 2 bases from J, the gap between germline ends came to 17 bases. CDR3 size: 16 residues. This CDR3 is CASSEVWRQNTDTQYF. The CDR3 nucleotides read TGTGCCAGCAGTGAAGTGTGGCGTCAGAACACAGATACGCAGTATTTT.

Note on this clonotype: One end of the junction varies from germline; a read error may be responsible. V gene TRBV11-2 combines with J gene TRBJ2-2, with 13 bases fitting TRBD2. Germline loops: CDR1 SGHAT, CDR2 FQNNGV. The CDR3 has 18 amino acids. The CDR3 here is CAGSLDLRTSGSTGELFF. In nucleotides, the CDR3 is TGTGCCGGCAGCTTAGACCTCAGGACTAGCGGGAGCACCGGGGAGCTGTTTTTT.

There are many counts of this clonotype. The chain couples TRBV28 to TRBJ1-2; 7 bases fit TRBD1. CDR3 length: 13 residues. V lost 7 bases to trimming and J lost 8 bases; unmatched junction nucleotides: 10. Germline CDR1 is MDHEN and CDR2 is SYDVKM. CDR3 sequence (DNA): TGTGCCAGCACCCCAACAGGGGAGGGCGGCTACACCTTC. Translating gives CASTPTGEGGYTF.